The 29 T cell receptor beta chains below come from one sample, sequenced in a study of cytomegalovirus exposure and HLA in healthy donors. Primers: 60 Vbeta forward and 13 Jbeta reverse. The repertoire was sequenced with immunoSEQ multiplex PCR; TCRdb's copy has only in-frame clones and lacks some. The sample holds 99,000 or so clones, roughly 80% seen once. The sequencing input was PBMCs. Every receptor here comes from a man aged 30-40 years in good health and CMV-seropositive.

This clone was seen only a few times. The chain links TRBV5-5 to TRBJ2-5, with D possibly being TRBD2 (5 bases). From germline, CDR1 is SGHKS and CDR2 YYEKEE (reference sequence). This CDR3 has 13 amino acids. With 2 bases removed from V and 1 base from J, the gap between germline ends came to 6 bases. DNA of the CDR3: TGTGCCAGCAGCTTAGGGAGCCAAGAGACCCAGTACTTC. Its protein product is CASSLGSQETQYF.

CDR3 nucleotides: TGTGCCAGCACCGCAGGTAACACTGAAGCTTTCTTT. It codes for CASTAGNTEAFF. The V call is TRBV28, the J call TRBJ1-1; D remains unclear. CDR1 and CDR2 from the germline V gene are MDHEN and SYDVKM. The V and J ends lost 7 bases and 2 bases respectively, with 8 bases between them. CDR3 length equals 12 residues.

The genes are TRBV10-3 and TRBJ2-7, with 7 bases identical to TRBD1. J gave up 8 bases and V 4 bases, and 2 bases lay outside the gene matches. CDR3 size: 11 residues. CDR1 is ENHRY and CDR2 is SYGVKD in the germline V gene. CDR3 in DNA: TGTGCCATCAGTGGACAGGGCAAGCAGTACTTC. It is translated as CAISGQGKQYF.

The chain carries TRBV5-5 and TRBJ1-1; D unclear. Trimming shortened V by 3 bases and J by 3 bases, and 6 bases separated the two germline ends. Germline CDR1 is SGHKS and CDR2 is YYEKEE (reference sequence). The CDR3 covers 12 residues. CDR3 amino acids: CASSYGDTEAFF. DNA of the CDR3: TGTGCCAGCAGCTACGGGGACACTGAAGCTTTCTTT.

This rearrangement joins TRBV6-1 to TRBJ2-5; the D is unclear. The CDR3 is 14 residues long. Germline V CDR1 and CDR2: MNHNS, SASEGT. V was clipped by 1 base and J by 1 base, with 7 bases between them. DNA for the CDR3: TGTGCCAGCAGTGAAGGGGCAGCCCAAGAGACCCAGTACTTC. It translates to CASSEGAAQETQYF.

CDR3 coding DNA: TGTGCCATCAGTGAGTCGGGGGCGGGTCCGGATCAGCCCCAGCATTTT. Translating gives CAISESGAGPDQPQHF. J is TRBJ1-5 and V is TRBV10-3; possibly TRBD1 for D (6 bases). From germline, CDR1 is ENHRY and CDR2 SYGVKD. V was shortened by 0 bases and J by 5 bases, with 14 bases between the two germline ends. The CDR3 totals 16 residues.

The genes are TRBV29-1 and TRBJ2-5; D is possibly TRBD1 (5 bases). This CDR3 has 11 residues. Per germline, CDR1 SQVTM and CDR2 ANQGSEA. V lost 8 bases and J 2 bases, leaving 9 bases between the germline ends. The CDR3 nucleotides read TGCAGCTCTAGACAGCAAGAGACCCAGTACTTC. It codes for CSSRQQETQYF.

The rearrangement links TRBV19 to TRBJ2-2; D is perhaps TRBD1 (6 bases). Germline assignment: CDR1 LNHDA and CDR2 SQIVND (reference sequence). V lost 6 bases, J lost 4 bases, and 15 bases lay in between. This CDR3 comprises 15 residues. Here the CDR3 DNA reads TGTGCCAGTAGCATTATTGTAGGGGGCACCGGGGAGCTGTTTTTT. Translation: CASSIIVGGTGELFF.

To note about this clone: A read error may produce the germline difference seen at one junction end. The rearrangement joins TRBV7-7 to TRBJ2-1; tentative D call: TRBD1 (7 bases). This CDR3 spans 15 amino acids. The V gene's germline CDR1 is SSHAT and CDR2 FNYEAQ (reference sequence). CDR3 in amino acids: CASSLYQGGYNEQFF. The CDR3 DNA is TGTGCTAGCAGCTTATACCAGGGGGGTTACAATGAGCAGTTCTTC.

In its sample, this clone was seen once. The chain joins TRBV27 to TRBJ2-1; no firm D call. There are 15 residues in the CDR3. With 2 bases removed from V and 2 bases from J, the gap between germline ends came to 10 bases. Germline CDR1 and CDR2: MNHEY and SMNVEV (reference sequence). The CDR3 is CASSLMSVAYNEQFF. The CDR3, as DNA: TGTGCCAGCAGTTTAATGTCAGTCGCCTACAATGAGCAGTTCTTC.

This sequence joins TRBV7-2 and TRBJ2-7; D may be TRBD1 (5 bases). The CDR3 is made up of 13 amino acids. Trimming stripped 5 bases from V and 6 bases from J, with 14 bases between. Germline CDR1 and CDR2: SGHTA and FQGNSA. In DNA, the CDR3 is TGTGCCAGCAGCCATCCACCTAGGGGCGAGCAGTACTTC. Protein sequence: CASSHPPRGEQYF.

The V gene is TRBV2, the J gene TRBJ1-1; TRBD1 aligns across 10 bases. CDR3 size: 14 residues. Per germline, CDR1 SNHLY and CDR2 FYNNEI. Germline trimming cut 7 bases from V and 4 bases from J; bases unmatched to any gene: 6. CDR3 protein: CASNPGQGRTEAFF. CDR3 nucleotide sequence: TGTGCCAGCAATCCGGGACAGGGGCGCACTGAAGCTTTCTTT. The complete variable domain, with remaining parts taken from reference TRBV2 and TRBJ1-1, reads EPEVTQTPSHQVTQMGQEVILRCVPISNHLYFYWYRQILGQKVEFLVSFYNNEISEKSEIFDDQFSVERPDGSNFTLKIRSTKLEDSAMYFCASNPGQGRTEAFFGQGTRLTVV.

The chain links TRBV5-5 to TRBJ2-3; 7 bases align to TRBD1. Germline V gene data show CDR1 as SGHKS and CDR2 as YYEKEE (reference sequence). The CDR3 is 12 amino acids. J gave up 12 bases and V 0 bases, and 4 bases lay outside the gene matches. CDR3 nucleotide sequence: TGTGCCAGCAGCTTGGAGGGGACAGTACAGTATTTT. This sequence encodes CASSLEGTVQYF.

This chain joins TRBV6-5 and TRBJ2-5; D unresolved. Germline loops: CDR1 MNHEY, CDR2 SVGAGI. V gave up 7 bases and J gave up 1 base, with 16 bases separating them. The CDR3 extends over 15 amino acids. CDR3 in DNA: TGTGCCAGCACCCCCCAGATGGCCTTCCAAGAGACCCAGTACTTC. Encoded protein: CASTPQMAFQETQYF.

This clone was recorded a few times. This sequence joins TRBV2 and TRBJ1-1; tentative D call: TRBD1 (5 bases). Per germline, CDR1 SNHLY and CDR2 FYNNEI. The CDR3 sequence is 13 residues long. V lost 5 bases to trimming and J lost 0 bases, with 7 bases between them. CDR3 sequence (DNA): TGTGCCAGCAGTACGGACATGAACACTGAAGCTTTCTTT. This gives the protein CASSTDMNTEAFF.

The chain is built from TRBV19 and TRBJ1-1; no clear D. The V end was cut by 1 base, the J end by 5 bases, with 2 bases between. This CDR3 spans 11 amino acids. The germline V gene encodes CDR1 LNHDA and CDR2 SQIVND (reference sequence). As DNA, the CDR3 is TGTGCCAGTAGTATAGCTACTGAAGCTTTCTTT. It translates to CASSIATEAFF.

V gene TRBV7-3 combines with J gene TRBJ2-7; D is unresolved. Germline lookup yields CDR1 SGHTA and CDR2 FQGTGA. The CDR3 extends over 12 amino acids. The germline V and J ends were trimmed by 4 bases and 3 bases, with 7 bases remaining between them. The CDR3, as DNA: TGTGCCAGCAGCTCTCCCCGCTACGAGCAGTACTTC. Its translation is CASSSPRYEQYF.

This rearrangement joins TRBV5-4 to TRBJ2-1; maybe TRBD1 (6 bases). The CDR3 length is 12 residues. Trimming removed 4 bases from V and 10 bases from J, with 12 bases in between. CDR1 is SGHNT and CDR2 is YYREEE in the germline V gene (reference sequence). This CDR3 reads CASSLTGREQFF. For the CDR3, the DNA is TGTGCCAGCAGCCTCACAGGGAGAGAGCAGTTCTTC. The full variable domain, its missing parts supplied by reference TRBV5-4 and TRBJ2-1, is ETGVTQSPTHLIKTRGQQVTLRCSSQSGHNTVSWYQQALGQGPQFIFQYYREEENGRGNFPPRFSGLQFPNYSSELNVNALELDDSALYLCASSLTGREQFFGPGTRLTVL.

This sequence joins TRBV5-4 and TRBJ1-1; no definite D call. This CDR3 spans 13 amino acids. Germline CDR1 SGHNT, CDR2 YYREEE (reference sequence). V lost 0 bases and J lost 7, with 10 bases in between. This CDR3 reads CASSLAERIEAFF. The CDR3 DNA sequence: TGTGCCAGCAGCTTGGCAGAGAGGATTGAAGCTTTCTTT.

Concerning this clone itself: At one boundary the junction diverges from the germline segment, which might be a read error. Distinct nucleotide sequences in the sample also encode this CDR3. CDR3 in amino acids: CASSFSNSPLHF. The CDR3, as DNA: TGTGCCAGCAGTTTCAGTAATTCCCCCCTCCACTTT. The rearrangement uses TRBV27 and TRBJ1-6; D unresolved. The CDR3 is 12 amino acids. Germline-derived CDR1 and CDR2 are MNHEY and SMNVEV (reference sequence).

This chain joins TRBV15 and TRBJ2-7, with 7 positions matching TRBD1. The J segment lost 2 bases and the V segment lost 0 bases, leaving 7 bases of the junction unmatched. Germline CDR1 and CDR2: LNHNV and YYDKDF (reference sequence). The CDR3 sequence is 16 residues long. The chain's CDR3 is CATSRDMTGIPYEQYF. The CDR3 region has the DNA TGTGCCACCAGCAGAGACATGACAGGGATCCCCTACGAGCAGTACTTC.

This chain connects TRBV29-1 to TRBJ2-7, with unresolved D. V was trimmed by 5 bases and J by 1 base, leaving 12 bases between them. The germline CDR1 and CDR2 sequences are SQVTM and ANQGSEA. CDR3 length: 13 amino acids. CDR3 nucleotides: TGCAGCGTTTTGTTGGCAGATTCCTACGAGCAGTACTTC. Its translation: CSVLLADSYEQYF.

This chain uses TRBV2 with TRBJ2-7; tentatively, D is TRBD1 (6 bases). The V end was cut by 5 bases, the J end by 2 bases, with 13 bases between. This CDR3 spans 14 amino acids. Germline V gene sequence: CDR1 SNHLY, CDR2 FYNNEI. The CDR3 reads CASSQDSDPYEQYF. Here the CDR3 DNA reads TGTGCCAGCAGTCAGGACAGCGACCCCTACGAGCAGTACTTC.

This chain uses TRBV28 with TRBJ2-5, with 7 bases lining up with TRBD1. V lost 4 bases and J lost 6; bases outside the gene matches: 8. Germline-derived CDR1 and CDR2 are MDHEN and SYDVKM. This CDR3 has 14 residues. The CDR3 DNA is TGTGCCAGCAGTTGGGTACAGGGGCGGAAGACCCAGTACTTC. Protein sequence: CASSWVQGRKTQYF.

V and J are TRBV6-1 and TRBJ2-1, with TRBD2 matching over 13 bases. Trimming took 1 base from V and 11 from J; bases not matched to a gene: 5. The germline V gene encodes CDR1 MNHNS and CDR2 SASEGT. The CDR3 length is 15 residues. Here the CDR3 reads CASSEGLAGGGKQFF. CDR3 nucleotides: TGTGCCAGCAGTGAAGGACTAGCGGGGGGCGGGAAGCAGTTCTTC.

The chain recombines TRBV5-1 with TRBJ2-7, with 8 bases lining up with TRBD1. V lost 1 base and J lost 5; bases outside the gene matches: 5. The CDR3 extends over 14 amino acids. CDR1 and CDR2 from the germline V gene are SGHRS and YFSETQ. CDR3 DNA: TGCGCCAGCAGCTTGTCAGGGGGCGGGCACGAGCAGTACTTC. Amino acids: CASSLSGGGHEQYF.

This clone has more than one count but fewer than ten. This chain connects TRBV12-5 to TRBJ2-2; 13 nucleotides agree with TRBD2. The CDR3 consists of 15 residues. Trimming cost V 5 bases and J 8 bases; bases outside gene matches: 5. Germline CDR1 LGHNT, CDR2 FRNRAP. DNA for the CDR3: TGTGCTAGTGGTAGGACTAGCGGGGGACCAGGGGAGCTGTTTTTT. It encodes CASGRTSGGPGELFF.

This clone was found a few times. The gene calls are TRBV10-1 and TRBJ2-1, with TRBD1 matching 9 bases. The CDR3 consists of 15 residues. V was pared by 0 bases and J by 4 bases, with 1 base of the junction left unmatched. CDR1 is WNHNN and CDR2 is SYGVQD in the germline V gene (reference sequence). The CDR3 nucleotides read TGCGCCAGCAGTGAGTCGACAGGGGGATACAATGAGCAGTTCTTC. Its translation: CASSESTGGYNEQFF.

CDR3 nucleotide sequence: TGTGCCATCAGTGAGTCGAGTTCCGCGAGACTAGCGGGGGGCCAAGAGACCCAGTACTTC. It translates to CAISESSSARLAGGQETQYF. The rearrangement links TRBV10-3 to TRBJ2-5, with 13 bases fitting TRBD2. The CDR3 length is 20 residues. From germline, CDR1 is ENHRY and CDR2 SYGVKD. The ends lost 0 bases at V and 1 base at J; junction bases unmatched: 11.